Below are 3 T cell receptor beta chains sequenced from a single sample in a study of T-cell reconstitution after alpha-beta-depleted transplantation in children. Library preparation (for TCRbeta) was performed with unique molecular identifiers. TCRdb fed the PCR reads into MiXCR, producing one record per CDR3 protein. The data show 500,000 or so distinct CDR3 sequences, 10% to 12% seen once. Specimen: PBMCs, mostly from graft donor cells, collected 180 days after TCRalphabeta/CD19-depleted stem cell transplant. These receptors were taken from a female patient aged 2-15 years who had a stem cell transplant for aplastic anemia, so the T cells may come from the graft donor.

This rearrangement joins TRBV29-1 to TRBJ1-2; 11 bases fit TRBD1. J was trimmed by 9 bases and V by 3 bases; bases with no gene match: 6. The CDR3 contains 13 residues. CDR1 and CDR2 from the germline V gene are SQVTM and ANQGSEA. The DNA for the CDR3 is TGCAGCGTTGACCTCCGGGACAGGGGGAGCTACACCTTC. It encodes CSVDLRDRGSYTF.

This clonotype occurred many times. CDR3 region: CATSGGTASTDTQYF. The CDR3 DNA reads as TGTGCCACCAGTGGGGGAACTGCCAGCACAGATACGCAGTATTTT. The chain recombines TRBV24-1 with TRBJ2-3; D is undetermined. The germline V gene encodes CDR1 KGHDR and CDR2 SFDVKD. The length of the CDR3 is 15 residues. The V end was cut by 5 bases, the J end by 0 bases, with 11 bases between.

This clonotype was counted a few times. This rearrangement joins TRBV28 to TRBJ2-3, with D perhaps being TRBD1 or TRBD2 (5 bases each). The germline V and J ends were trimmed by 6 bases and 6 bases, with 22 bases remaining between them. The length of the CDR3 is 16 residues. Germline loops: CDR1 MDHEN, CDR2 SYDVKM. The DNA for the CDR3 is TGTGCCAGCAGCTCCGGGACGCAGGTCGTTTGGGATACGCAGTATTTT. This encodes CASSSGTQVVWDTQYF.